This paragraph covers one T cell receptor beta chain sequence. CDR1 and CDR2 from the germline V gene are SNHLY and FYNNEI. CDR3 length: 14 residues. V dropped 6 bases and J dropped 6; count of bases not matched to a gene: 2. From CD4+ cells came CD45RA+ naive and CD45RA-negative memory subsets. The data were obtained in a study of shared clonotypes between healthy human individuals. Under the authors' procedure: Without quality scores, immunoSEQ junctional reads could not be filtered like full-length reads. Clones were read by immunoSEQ multiplex PCR, and TCRdb kept only the in-frame ones, dropping some. V, J and clone size reflect that table, while D and trimming were determined from the DNA. Among 1.4 million to 1.5 million clones listed, roughly 95% were seen once.

What was sequenced was naive CD4+ T cells sorted from blood. Subset given: CD45RA+ positively selected. This TCR was sampled from a man aged 25-45 years in good health. This rearrangement joins TRBV2 to TRBJ2-2; 12 nucleotides match TRBD2. DNA for the CDR3: TGTGCCAGCAGGACTAGCGGGAGATCCGGGGAGCTGTTTTTT. Protein product: CASRTSGRSGELFF.